A selection of T cell receptor beta chains follows, all from one sample in a study of blood T cell repertoires in COVID-19. The repertoire was sequenced with immunoSEQ multiplex PCR; TCRdb's copy has only in-frame clones and lacks some. The sample comprises hundreds of thousands of clones, 90% of which are singletons, and approximately 4.5% rests with the top ten. Sequenced material: PBMCs or T cells enriched from blood (not recorded which). The receptors were sampled from a young woman with acute COVID-19. Each CDR3 is given with its conserved first and last residue. The D gene is left open where the match is weak. Only some rows state a clone size, as once, few, many or a class for expanded clones.

D gene	V gene	J gene	CDR3 length	clone size	CDR3 DNA	CDR3 protein
TRBD2	TRBV7-2	TRBJ2-5	14	.	TGTGCCAGCAGCTCGGGACTAGCGATAGAGACCCAGTACTTC	CASSSGLAIETQYF
.	TRBV3-1/TRBV3-2	TRBJ1-3	15	once	TGTGCCAGCAGCCTCTCTGAAGGGACAGGAAACACCATATATTTT	CASSLSEGTGNTIYF
.	TRBV6-5	TRBJ1-3	16	once	TGTGCCAGCAGTTACTCACATCCCTCTGTAGGAAACACCATATATTTT	CASSYSHPSVGNTIYF
TRBD1	TRBV29-1	TRBJ1-1	17	.	TGCAGCGCTCCAACGGGACAGGGGGCAAGCATGAACACTGAAGCTTTCTTT	CSAPTGQGASMNTEAFF
.	TRBV2	TRBJ2-7	11	.	TGTGCCAGCAGTGGCGCCTACGAGCAGTACTTC	CASSGAYEQYF
.	TRBV21-1	TRBJ1-1	14	.	TGTGCCAGCAGCATGGACAGTATGAACACTGAAGCTTTCTTT	CASSMDSMNTEAFF
TRBD1	TRBV28	TRBJ2-5	14	.	TGTGCCAGCAATTCCGGACAGGAGCAAGAGACCCAGTACTTC	CASNSGQEQETQYF
TRBD1	TRBV5-1	TRBJ2-7	16	.	TGCGCCAGCAGCTTGTCCACCGGGACAGGCTACTACGAGCAGTACTTC	CASSLSTGTGYYEQYF
TRBD2	TRBV4-1	TRBJ2-5	13	.	TGCGCCAGCAGCCACGCGGGGGAAGAGACCCAGTACTTC	CASSHAGEETQYF
TRBD2	TRBV11-3	TRBJ2-7	15	.	TGTGCCAGCAGCTTAGGGGGACTAGCGGGAGAAGAGCAGTACTTC	CASSLGGLAGEEQYF
TRBD1	TRBV24-1	TRBJ2-2	14	.	TGTGCCACCAGTAAGACAGGGGGCACCGGGGAGCTGTTTTTT	CATSKTGGTGELFF
.	TRBV9	TRBJ2-7	13	.	TGTGCCAGCAGCCCCGCGGGGGCGGGTGAGCAGTACTTC	CASSPAGAGEQYF
.	TRBV9	TRBJ2-2	16	.	TGTGCCAGCAGCGTAGAAGGCGGGTCGAACACCGGGGAGCTGTTTTTT	CASSVEGGSNTGELFF
.	TRBV28	TRBJ1-1	15	.	TGTGCCAGCAGTCTCTTGACAAGTTTGAACACTGAAGCTTTCTTT	CASSLLTSLNTEAFF
TRBD1	TRBV10-3	TRBJ1-1	14	.	TGTGCCATCAGTTCGACAGGGCAGAACACTGAAGCTTTCTTT	CAISSTGQNTEAFF
TRBD1	TRBV6-5	TRBJ1-2	14	once	TGTGCCAGCAGTCCCCCGACAGGGAACTATGGCTACACCTTC	CASSPPTGNYGYTF
.	TRBV7-2	TRBJ1-5	15	.	TGTGCCAGCAGCTTGTGGACCGCCGCGGGTCAGCCCCAGCATTTT	CASSLWTAAGQPQHF
.	TRBV6-4	TRBJ1-5	13	.	TGTGCCAGCAGTGAAGGGGTTTCTCAGCCCCAGCATTTT	CASSEGVSQPQHF
TRBD2	TRBV5-4	TRBJ2-1	16	.	TGTGCCAGCACCCCGGGGCGCGGGAGTTCCTACAATGAGCAGTTCTTC	CASTPGRGSSYNEQFF
.	TRBV5-1	TRBJ2-1	16	.	TGCGCCAGCAGCTTGGATCCGGAGAGCTCCTACAATGAGCAGTTCTTC	CASSLDPESSYNEQFF
TRBD1	TRBV7-9	TRBJ1-3	14	.	TGTGCCAGCAGCAACAGGGGGTCTGGAAACACCATATATTTT	CASSNRGSGNTIYF
.	TRBV10-3	TRBJ1-1	14	.	TGTGCCATCAGTGAGGGCCATCGATTCACTGAAGCTTTCTTT	CAISEGHRFTEAFF
TRBD1	TRBV9	TRBJ1-1	15	.	TGTGCCAGCAGCGTCGGGACAGGGTCGGTAGACTCAGCTTTCTTT	CASSVGTGSVDSAFF
TRBD2	TRBV9	TRBJ2-7	16	.	TGTGCCAGCAGCGCGACCGGGACTAGCGGGAGCTACGAGCAGTACTTC	CASSATGTSGSYEQYF
TRBD1	TRBV28	TRBJ1-2	15	.	TGTGCCAGCTCGAATCAGGGGGCGCAGTGGAATGGCTACACCTTC	CASSNQGAQWNGYTF
.	TRBV6-5	TRBJ1-2	13	.	TGTGCCAGCAGTTACTCGACCGGGAGGGGCTACACCTTC	CASSYSTGRGYTF
TRBD2	TRBV28	TRBJ2-3	15	.	TGTGCCAGCAGTCCTGGACTAGCGAGGGCAGATACGCAGTATTTT	CASSPGLARADTQYF
TRBD2	TRBV15	TRBJ2-2	17	.	TGTGCCACCAGCAGAGGACCAAGCGGGAGGAGCACCGGGGAGCTGTTTTTT	CATSRGPSGRSTGELFF
.	TRBV10-3	TRBJ1-6	13	.	TGTGCCATCAGTGTTAACTACATTTCACCCCTCCACTTT	CAISVNYISPLHF
TRBD1	TRBV7-3	TRBJ1-1	15	.	TGTGCCAGCAGCATAGGGACAGGAGTGAACACTGAAGCTTTCTTT	CASSIGTGVNTEAFF
TRBD1	TRBV5-1	TRBJ1-1	17	few	TGCGCCAGCAGCCCGGGACAGGGGGTCTCGTCGAACACTGAAGCTTTCTTT	CASSPGQGVSSNTEAFF
TRBD2	TRBV5-1	TRBJ2-1	14	few	TGCGCCAGCAGCTTCCGGGAGGCCTACAATGAGCAGTTCTTC	CASSFREAYNEQFF
.	TRBV4-2	TRBJ1-3	13	.	TGTGCCAGCGGAGATTCTGATAGAAACACCATATATTTT	CASGDSDRNTIYF
TRBD1	TRBV4-1	TRBJ1-2	15	.	TGCGCCAGCAGCCAAGACCTCGACAGGGGGTATGGCTACACCTTC	CASSQDLDRGYGYTF
TRBD2	TRBV5-8	TRBJ2-1	17	.	TGTGCCAGCAGCTCCGGACTAGCGGGAGGGCCTGGCAATGAGCAGTTCTTC	CASSSGLAGGPGNEQFF
TRBD1	TRBV28	TRBJ1-5	14	.	TGTGCCAGCCAATGGGACAGAGAAAATCAGCCCCAGCATTTT	CASQWDRENQPQHF
TRBD1	TRBV19	TRBJ2-4	14	.	TGTGCCAGTAGACCTGGACAGGGACAAAACATTCAGTACTTC	CASRPGQGQNIQYF
.	TRBV7-9	TRBJ2-7	12	.	TGTGCCAGCAGCCCGACTGGCTACGAGCAGTACTTC	CASSPTGYEQYF
TRBD2	TRBV6-5	TRBJ2-7	14	.	TGTGCCAGCAGCGGGACTAGCGGTACCTACGAGCAGTACTTC	CASSGTSGTYEQYF
TRBD2	TRBV5-1	TRBJ2-1	15	.	TGCGCCAGCAGCTTCGGACTAGGATCCTACAATGAGCAGTTCTTC	CASSFGLGSYNEQFF
.	TRBV6-5	TRBJ1-1	13	.	TGTGCCAGCAGTTACGACTTGAACACTGAAGCTTTCTTT	CASSYDLNTEAFF
.	TRBV30	TRBJ1-3	15	.	TGTGCCTGGAGTTCGGGGTCAGCCCGTGGAAACACCATATATTTT	CAWSSGSARGNTIYF
.	TRBV29-1	TRBJ2-7	14	.	TGCAGCGTGGCGGGACTCAAAGATTCCTACGAGCAGTACTTC	CSVAGLKDSYEQYF
TRBD1	TRBV6-5	TRBJ1-5	15	.	TGTGCCAGCAGTTACTCGGGACAGGACAATCAGCCCCAGCATTTT	CASSYSGQDNQPQHF
TRBD1	TRBV5-1	TRBJ2-3	13	.	TGCGCCAGCAGCTCTAACAGGGGAGATACGCAGTATTTT	CASSSNRGDTQYF
TRBD1	TRBV19	TRBJ2-2	16	.	TGTGCCAGTAGTAAGCCGGGACAGGGGGGTGCCGGGGAGCTGTTTTTT	CASSKPGQGGAGELFF